The entry below gives a single T cell receptor (beta chain) sequence along with its context. Each donor was a Caucasian adult residing in Nashville, Tennessee. Investigators divided CD4+ cells into CD45RA+ naive and CD45RA-negative memory subsets. This entry belongs to a study of shared clonotypes between healthy human individuals. In germline, CDR1 is MNHEY, CDR2 SVGAGI. Trimming left V 8 bases short and J 4 bases short, with 11 bases between. CDR3 size: 13 residues. Assay runs were performed at deep level. Per the study methods: ImmunoSEQ output lacked quality scores and full-length reads, limiting matched filtering. Using immunoSEQ multiplex PCR, the repertoire was profiled, and TCRdb retains in-frame clones only, with some absent. Clonal size and the V and J genes are those of that table, whereas D and trimming came from the DNA. The table shows 2.3 million or so clones, with 85% to 95% occurring only once.

The source of this sequence is a man aged 18 to 29 in good health. Some clones in this sample may be carry-over from other donors' samples. This sequence joins TRBV6-5 and TRBJ2-2, with D maybe TRBD1 (5 bases). Sample: naive CD4+ T cells from PBMCs. Subset specified: CD45RA+ positively selected. The CDR3: CASGRQRTGELFF. The DNA of the CDR3 is TGTGCCAGCGGCCGACAGCGCACCGGGGAGCTGTTTTTT.